Listed below are T cell receptor beta chains from one sample, sequenced in a study of regulatory T cells in long-lasting Graves disease. TCRdb ran MiXCR on the multiplex PCR reads and lists one entry per CDR3 protein. The sample comprises around 320,000 distinct CDR3 sequences, approximately 15% of which are singletons, and approximately 30% rests with the top ten. These records were also assigned to another study, of T cells in Graves' hyperthyroidism and ophthalmopathy.

Sequenced here: peripheral blood mononuclear cells (PBMCs), sampled at new diagnosis, from a patient treated with antithyroid drugs. These receptors came from a man aged 35 to 55 with Graves disease. The CDR3 runs from the conserved cysteine through the conserved F or W. The D gene is left open where the match is weak. The listing skips clone size in some rows; elsewhere it reads once, few, many or a size class.

d_gene	j_gene	abundance	v_gene	CDR3nt	CDR3aa
TRBD1	TRBJ1-1	many	TRBV5-1	TGCGCCAGCAGCTTGGGACCGACAGGGGAAGCTTTCTTT	CASSLGPTGEAFF
-	TRBJ2-1	-	TRBV24-1	TGTGCCACCAGTGATTTCCCCCGGGCCAATGAGCAGTTCTTC	CATSDFPRANEQFF
-	TRBJ2-1	many	TRBV2	TGTGCCAGCAGCAAGGGGGCCTACAATGAGCAGTTCTTC	CASSKGAYNEQFF
TRBD1	TRBJ2-2	many	TRBV2	TGTGCCAGCAGACCCGACAGGGGGCGTTCCGGGGAGCTGTTTTTT	CASRPDRGRSGELFF
TRBD1	TRBJ2-7	many	TRBV27	TGTGCCAGCAGTGATCCGGGACAGGGTATTGAGCAGTACTTC	CASSDPGQGIEQYF
TRBD2	TRBJ2-7	many	TRBV3-1	TGTGCCAGCAGCCAAGTAGCGGGGGCCCCAAACGAGCAGTACTTC	CASSQVAGAPNEQYF
-	TRBJ2-2	many	TRBV7-2	TGTGCCAGCAGCTTAAGAGGGGGGCCGAACACCGGGGAGCTGTTTTTT	CASSLRGGPNTGELFF
-	TRBJ2-3	many	TRBV12-3/TRBV12-4	TGTGCCAGCAGTACCGAACAGGGGACTAGCACAGATACGCAGTATTTT	CASSTEQGTSTDTQYF
-	TRBJ2-7	few	TRBV24-1	TGTGCCACCAGTGATTTGCGGGAGGGGGCTCGGAGCGAGCAGTACTTC	CATSDLREGARSEQYF
-	TRBJ2-2	-	TRBV20-1	TGCAGTGCTAGGTGGTCAGTCACCGGGGAGCTGTTTTTT	CSARWSVTGELFF
-	TRBJ2-2	many	TRBV18	TGTGCCACCTTGTCTGGACAGAAGAACACCGGGGAGCTGTTTTTT	CATLSGQKNTGELFF
-	TRBJ2-5	many	TRBV27	TGTGCCAGCAGTTTTACTAGTAGGGGGGAGACCCAGTACTTC	CASSFTSRGETQYF
TRBD1	TRBJ1-5	many	TRBV24-1	TGTGCCACCAGTGACCCAAGGACAGGGGGAGGCAGTCAGCCCCAGCATTTT	CATSDPRTGGGSQPQHF
-	TRBJ2-7	few	TRBV6-5	TGTGCCAGCAGTTGGTCAGGGATGGAGCAGTACTTC	CASSWSGMEQYF
-	TRBJ2-2	-	TRBV13	TGTGCCAGCAGAAGTTCAGGAGAGTGGCTCGGGGAGCTGTTTTTT	CASRSSGEWLGELFF
-	TRBJ1-4	-	TRBV18	TGTGCCAGCTCACCGGTCTCCGGGCCTGCTACTAATGAAAAACTGTTTTTT	CASSPVSGPATNEKLFF
TRBD2	TRBJ2-1	-	TRBV9	TGTGCCAGCAGCGTAGGGACTAGCGGGGTAGGGGAGCAGTTCTTC	CASSVGTSGVGEQFF
-	TRBJ2-7	few	TRBV20-1	TGCAGTGCTAGTCTACCCAGGGGTCTGTCCTACGAGCAGTACTTC	CSASLPRGLSYEQYF
-	TRBJ2-5	many	TRBV5-1	TGCGCCAGCAGCTTGGCGGCCAAGACCCAGTACTTC	CASSLAAKTQYF
TRBD2	TRBJ2-5	-	TRBV10-2	TGCGCCAGCAGTTTGGGCGGGGGGGCCTCAGAGACCCAGTACTTC	CASSLGGGASETQYF
-	TRBJ1-5	-	TRBV3-1	TGTGCCTGCAGCCAAGATCGGATTCAGCCCCAGCATTTT	CACSQDRIQPQHF
TRBD2	TRBJ2-1	many	TRBV6-2/TRBV6-3	TGTGCCAGCAGTCCCCTAGCGGGGGATTCCTACAATGAGCAGTTCTTC	CASSPLAGDSYNEQFF
-	TRBJ2-7	many	TRBV11-3	TGTGCCAGCAGCTTATCGGGGGGCCTCTACGAGCAGTACTTC	CASSLSGGLYEQYF
-	TRBJ2-2	few	TRBV10-1	TGCGCCAGCAGTGAAGTGGCCGGGGAGCTGTTTTTT	CASSEVAGELFF
-	TRBJ2-3	many	TRBV5-5	TGTGCCAGCACCCCCCTGGGGGGTGATACGCAGTATTTT	CASTPLGGDTQYF
-	TRBJ1-3	few	TRBV30	TGTGCCTGGAGTCCTCCAGGAAACACCATATATTTT	CAWSPPGNTIYF
-	TRBJ2-1	many	TRBV12-5	TGTGCTAGTGGTTTGCTGGGGTTCATTAATGAGCAGTTCTTC	CASGLLGFINEQFF